This T cell receptor beta chain was captured by sequencing in a study of blood T cell repertoires in COVID-19 (dated by TCRdb to the early 2020s). Regarding the study in general: Collaborator samples came from the United States, Italy and Spain and covered acute and convalescent phases of COVID-19. The material from the prospective study consisted of cDNA or gDNA derived from T cells, B-cell-depleted T cells, or PBMCs. Subjects who had been exposed to COVID-19, were actively infected with it, or had recovered from it provided the deeply sampled blood TCRbeta repertoires that made up the dataset. The repertoires were released in a freely available public database intended as a resource for research on the immune response to SARS-CoV-2. Samples were obtained from the ongoing ImmuneRACE study (first 160 participants) and from over 1,000 subjects provided by 6 global collaborators. A de-identified subject ID, COVID-19 status, age in years and sex were almost always included in the sample metadata. HLA class I and class II types, where available, came from metadata supplied by the sample provider rather than from assay-based typing.

What the research found in general, with its limitations: Clinical and demographic metadata were provided uncurated, with the amount varying by source and participant.

Each collaborating institution followed its own protocols to collect whole blood in K2EDTA tubes. For TCRbeta analysis, collaborators shipped samples as frozen whole blood, isolated PBMCs, or DNA extracted from either of those sample types. The immunoSEQ Assay, a bias-controlled multiplex PCR, was used to amplify TCRbeta CDR3 regions from genomic DNA. On the authors' methods: Within the assay, amplification of reference gene primers was used to estimate how many nucleated cells each sample contained. To quantify the absolute abundance of each unique TCRbeta CDR3 rearrangement, sequence reads were collapsed and filtered. For each sample, productive Simpson clonality was calculated by taking the square root of Simpson's diversity index across productive rearrangements. TCRdb obtained this table from immuneACCESS and retained in-frame rearrangements with V and J assigned. These tables miss some clones; where compared with another copy, unresolved V genes account for less than half of the shortfall, and the remainder is unexplained. V and J calls and clone size are those listed in that table; D and trimming were worked out from the DNA. The sample profile shows about 34,000 clones; approximately 91% of them were found once. Of the sample, around an eighth falls within the top ten clones.

For this clone: The antigen this receptor binds is unknown. The sample holds no much larger clone one base away, and base qualities are not on file.

From cysteine to phenylalanine, the CDR3 is 15 amino acids long. The kept DNA is CDR3 alone, 45 bases in frame from the first base. The germline V gene yields SGHTA for CDR1 and FQGTGA for CDR2. Unmatched junction bases come to 10, with V trimmed by 5 bases and J by 7 bases. The source is a human donor with active COVID-19. The donor label of this sample is uncertain. Sample: peripheral blood. The chain is made from TRBV7-3 and TRBJ2-1, with 8 bases in between that match TRBD1. This receptor has the CDR3 CASSPRGQGLNEQFF. The sequenced DNA: TGTGCCAGCAGCCCCCGCGGACAGGGTTTAAATGAGCAGTTCTTC.